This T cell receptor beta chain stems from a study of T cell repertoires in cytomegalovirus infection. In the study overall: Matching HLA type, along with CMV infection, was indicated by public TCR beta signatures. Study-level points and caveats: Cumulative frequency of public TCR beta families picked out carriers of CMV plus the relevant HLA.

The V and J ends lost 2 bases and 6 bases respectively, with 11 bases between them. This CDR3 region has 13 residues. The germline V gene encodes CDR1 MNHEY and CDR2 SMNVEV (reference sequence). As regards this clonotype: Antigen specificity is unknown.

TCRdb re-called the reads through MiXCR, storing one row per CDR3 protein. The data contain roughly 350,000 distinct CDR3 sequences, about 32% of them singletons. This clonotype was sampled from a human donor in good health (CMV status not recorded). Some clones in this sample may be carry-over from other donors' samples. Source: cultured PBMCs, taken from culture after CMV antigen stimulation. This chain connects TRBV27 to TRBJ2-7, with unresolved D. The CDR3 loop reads CASSLIGSGEQYV. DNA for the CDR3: TGTGCCAGCAGTTTAATTGGCTCCGGCGAGCAGTACGTC.